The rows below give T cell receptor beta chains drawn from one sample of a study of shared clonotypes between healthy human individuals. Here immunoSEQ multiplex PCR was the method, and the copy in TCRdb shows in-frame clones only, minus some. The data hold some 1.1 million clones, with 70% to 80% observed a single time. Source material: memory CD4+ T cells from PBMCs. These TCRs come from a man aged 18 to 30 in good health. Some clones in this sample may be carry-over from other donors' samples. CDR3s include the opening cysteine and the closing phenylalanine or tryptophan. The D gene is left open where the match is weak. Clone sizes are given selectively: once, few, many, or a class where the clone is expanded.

CASSLPGAVWTGELFF	TGTGCCAGCAGCTTGCCGGGAGCGGTTTGGACCGGGGAGCTGTTTTTT	-	TRBV7-6	TRBJ2-2	-
CASTEGGTANNEQFF	TGTGCCAGCACTGAAGGGGGGACAGCTAACAATGAGCAGTTCTTC	-	TRBV25-1	TRBJ2-1	-
CASSYGGNTEAFF	TGTGCCAGCAGTTACGGAGGTAATACTGAAGCTTTCTTT	-	TRBV6-5	TRBJ1-1	-
CASSFKPPDRDETQYF	TGCGCCAGCAGCTTCAAACCTCCGGACAGGGACGAGACCCAGTACTTC	TRBD1	TRBV5-1	TRBJ2-5	-
CASSRQGTSGYNEQFF	TGTGCCAGCAGCCGGCAAGGGACTAGCGGGTACAATGAGCAGTTCTTC	TRBD2	TRBV4-2	TRBJ2-1	-
CASSPGTSGRDYNEQFF	TGTGCCAGCAGCCCCGGGACTAGCGGGAGGGATTACAATGAGCAGTTCTTC	TRBD2	TRBV7-9	TRBJ2-1	-
CASSPGGDSQFF	TGTGCCAGCAGTCCGGGGGGGGACTCCCAGTTCTTC	TRBD2	TRBV6-1	TRBJ2-1	-
CASSPPSQGARNGYTF	TGTGCCAGCTCACCACCGTCTCAGGGGGCGAGGAATGGCTACACCTTC	TRBD1	TRBV18	TRBJ1-2	-
CASSLSQGTGNTIYF	TGTGCCAGCAGTTTATCCCAGGGGACTGGAAACACCATATATTTT	-	TRBV27	TRBJ1-3	-
CARAANGANVLTF	TGTGCCCGGGCGGCTAATGGGGCCAACGTCCTGACTTTC	-	TRBV30	TRBJ2-6	-
CASSEGASGNTEAFF	TGCGCCAGCAGTGAGGGGGCCAGCGGGAACACTGAAGCTTTCTTT	-	TRBV10-1	TRBJ1-1	-
CSARSLGPQYF	TGCAGTGCTAGGTCCCTGGGGCCCCAGTACTTC	-	TRBV20-1	TRBJ2-5	-
CASSSRLAGDRNEQFF	TGTGCCAGCAGCTCCCGGCTAGCGGGAGATCGCAATGAGCAGTTCTTC	TRBD2	TRBV7-3	TRBJ2-1	-
CASLGSPDEQYF	TGTGCCAGCTTGGGGAGTCCCGACGAGCAGTACTTC	-	TRBV6-1	TRBJ2-7	-
CASSQVPGAGANVLTF	TGCGCCAGCAGCCAAGTGCCCGGAGCTGGGGCCAACGTCCTGACTTTC	-	TRBV4-3	TRBJ2-6	-
CACKRELYTGELFF	TGTGCCTGCAAGCGGGAGTTATACACCGGGGAGCTGTTTTTT	TRBD2	TRBV27	TRBJ2-2	once
CASSQTVGSSGYTF	TGTGCCAGCAGCCAAACAGTGGGGTCATCTGGCTACACCTTC	-	TRBV27	TRBJ1-2	-
CASSFEGGYQGTDTQYF	TGTGCCAGCAGCTTTGAGGGAGGGTACCAGGGCACAGATACGCAGTATTTT	TRBD2	TRBV5-6	TRBJ2-3	-
CASSYSGTSGVLPFF	TGTGCCAGCAGTTACAGCGGGACAAGCGGCGTCTTACCCTTCTTC	-	TRBV2	TRBJ2-1	-
CASSIGAGGNYEQYF	TGTGCCAGTAGTATTGGAGCGGGAGGGAACTACGAGCAGTACTTC	TRBD2	TRBV19	TRBJ2-7	-
CASSLTGEAFF	TGTGCCAGCAGCTTGACCGGAGAAGCTTTCTTT	-	TRBV5-8	TRBJ1-1	-
CASRLSGGSYNEQFF	TGTGCCAGCAGACTAAGCGGAGGCTCCTACAATGAGCAGTTCTTC	-	TRBV28	TRBJ2-1	-
CASSVGPGQDKYEQYF	TGTGCCAGCAGCGTGGGACCAGGACAAGACAAATACGAGCAGTACTTC	-	TRBV9	TRBJ2-7	-
CASSRTGTSSAGELFF	TGTGCCAGCAGCCGCACCGGGACTAGTTCAGCCGGGGAGCTGTTTTTT	TRBD2	TRBV5-5	TRBJ2-2	-
CAWSALGEGRDYGYTF	TGTGCCTGGAGTGCCCTCGGAGAGGGTAGGGACTATGGCTACACCTTC	-	TRBV30	TRBJ1-2	-
CASSFSGTQGSGELFF	TGTGCCAGCAGCTTCAGCGGGACACAGGGATCCGGGGAGCTGTTTTTT	-	TRBV7-3	TRBJ2-2	-
CASSEDSSYGGYTF	TGTGCCAGCAGTGAAGACAGTTCGTATGGTGGCTACACCTTC	-	TRBV2	TRBJ1-2	-
CSVTGTSGTPRYEQYF	TGCAGCGTGACCGGGACTAGCGGGACCCCACGCTACGAGCAGTACTTC	TRBD2	TRBV29-1	TRBJ2-7	-
CSVIGWTGGEDTQYF	TGCAGCGTTATCGGTTGGACAGGGGGAGAGGATACGCAGTATTTT	TRBD1	TRBV29-1	TRBJ2-3	-
CASSSTIYEQYF	TGTGCCAGCAGTTCGACGATCTACGAGCAGTACTTC	-	TRBV28	TRBJ2-7	-
CAISEGATRGDYEQYF	TGTGCCATCAGTGAAGGGGCTACCCGAGGGGACTACGAGCAGTACTTC	-	TRBV10-3	TRBJ2-7	-
CASSPGNQETQYF	TGTGCCAGCAGCCCCGGGAACCAAGAGACCCAGTACTTC	-	TRBV14	TRBJ2-5	-